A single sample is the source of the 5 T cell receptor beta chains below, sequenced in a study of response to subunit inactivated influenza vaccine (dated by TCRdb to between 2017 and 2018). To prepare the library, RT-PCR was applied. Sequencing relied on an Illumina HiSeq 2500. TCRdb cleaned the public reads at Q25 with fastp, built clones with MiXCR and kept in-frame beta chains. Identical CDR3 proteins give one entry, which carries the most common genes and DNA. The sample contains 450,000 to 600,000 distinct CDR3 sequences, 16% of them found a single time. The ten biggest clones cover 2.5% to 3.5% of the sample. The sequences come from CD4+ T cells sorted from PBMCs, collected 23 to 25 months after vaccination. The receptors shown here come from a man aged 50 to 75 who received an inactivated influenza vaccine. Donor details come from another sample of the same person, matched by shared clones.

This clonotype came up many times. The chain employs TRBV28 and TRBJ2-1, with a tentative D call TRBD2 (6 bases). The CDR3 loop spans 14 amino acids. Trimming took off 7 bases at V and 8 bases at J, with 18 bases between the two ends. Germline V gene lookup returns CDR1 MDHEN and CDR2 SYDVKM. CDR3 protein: CASTTVGGWDEQFF. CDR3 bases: TGTGCCAGCACCACCGTCGGGGGATGGGATGAGCAGTTCTTC.

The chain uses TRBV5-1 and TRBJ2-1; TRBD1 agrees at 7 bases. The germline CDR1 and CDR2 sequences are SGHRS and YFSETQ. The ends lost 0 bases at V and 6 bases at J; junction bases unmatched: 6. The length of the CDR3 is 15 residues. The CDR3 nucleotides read TGCGCCAGCAGCTTGGGCGAACAGGGGCTCAATGAGCAGTTCTTC. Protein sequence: CASSLGEQGLNEQFF.

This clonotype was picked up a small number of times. The DNA of the CDR3 is TGCAGCGTTGATTCTCGGCAGGAGACCCAGTACTTC. It specifies CSVDSRQETQYF. The chain combines TRBV29-1 with TRBJ2-5; D is ambiguous. V was trimmed by 3 bases and J by 5 bases, leaving 10 bases between them. Germline V gene lookup returns CDR1 SQVTM and CDR2 ANQGSEA. The CDR3 sequence is 12 residues long.

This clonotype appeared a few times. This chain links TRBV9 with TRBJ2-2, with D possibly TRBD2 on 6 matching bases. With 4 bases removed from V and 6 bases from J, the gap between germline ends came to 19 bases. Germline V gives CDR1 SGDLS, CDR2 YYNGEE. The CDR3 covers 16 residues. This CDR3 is CASSPFQGLNAGELFF. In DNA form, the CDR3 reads TGTGCCAGCAGCCCTTTCCAGGGACTTAACGCCGGGGAGCTGTTTTTT.

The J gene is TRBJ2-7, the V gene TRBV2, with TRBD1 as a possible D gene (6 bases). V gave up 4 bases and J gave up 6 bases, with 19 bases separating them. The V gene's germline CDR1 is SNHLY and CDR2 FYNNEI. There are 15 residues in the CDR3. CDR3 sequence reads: CASSGLGQGMAEQYF. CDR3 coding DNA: TGTGCCAGCAGTGGTTTAGGGCAGGGGATGGCCGAGCAGTACTTC. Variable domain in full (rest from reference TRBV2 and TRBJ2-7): EPEVTQTPSHQVTQMGQEVILRCVPISNHLYFYWYRQILGQKVEFLVSFYNNEISEKSEIFDDQFSVERPDGSNFTLKIRSTKLEDSAMYFCASSGLGQGMAEQYFGPGTRLTVT.